The next 18 T cell receptor beta chains were all read from a single sample in a study of blood T cell repertoires in COVID-19. Sequencing used immunoSEQ multiplex PCR; TCRdb keeps in-frame clones, though not all of them. The sample yields 250,000 to 350,000 clones, more than 80% seen once. The sample consisted of peripheral blood. These receptors were obtained from a woman aged 30 to 39 with active or convalescent COVID-19.

The chain is built from TRBV3-1 (or the pseudogene TRBV3-2) and TRBJ2-6, with D possibly matching TRBD1 (5 bases). V lost 0 bases and J lost 2, with 8 bases in between. Germline V gene lookup returns CDR1 LGHDT and CDR2 YNNKEL (reference sequence). CDR3 length equals 16 residues. The CDR3 DNA follows: TGTGCCAGCAGCCAAGATTTCAGGGCTGGGGCCAACGTCCTGACTTTC. Protein sequence: CASSQDFRAGANVLTF.

The V and J genes are TRBV4-1 and TRBJ2-2, with D maybe TRBD2 (6 bases). Germline CDR1 is MGHRA and CDR2 is YSYEKL. The CDR3 has 14 residues. V was clipped by 0 bases and J by 6 bases, with 8 bases between them. This CDR3 reads CASSQDWGAGELFF. CDR3 in DNA: TGCGCCAGCAGCCAAGATTGGGGGGCCGGGGAGCTGTTTTTT.

The gene calls are TRBV28 and TRBJ1-4, with D possibly matching TRBD1 (5 bases). The CDR3 has 15 amino acids. Between the trimmed V and J ends, which lost 5 bases and 3 bases, there was a span of 13 bases. Germline V gives CDR1 MDHEN, CDR2 SYDVKM. The CDR3 nucleotides read TGTGCCAGCAGTCCTCCGGAGGGGTCTAATGAAAAACTGTTTTTT. This codes for CASSPPEGSNEKLFF.

DNA of the CDR3: TGTGCCAGTAGTCAGACAGGGGGCGCGAACACTGAAGCTTTCTTT. Protein: CASSQTGGANTEAFF. The chain uses TRBV19 and TRBJ1-1, with 10 bases matching TRBD1. J gave up 1 base and V 5 bases, and 4 bases lay outside the gene matches. Germline assignment: CDR1 LNHDA and CDR2 SQIVND (reference sequence). This CDR3 is built from 15 residues. The whole variable domain, filled in from reference TRBV19 and TRBJ1-1, reads DGGITQSPKYLFRKEGQNVTLSCEQNLNHDAMYWYRQDPGQGLRLIYYSQIVNDFQKGDIAEGYSVSREKKESFPLTVTSAQKNPTAFYLCASSQTGGANTEAFFGQGTRLTVV.

The CDR3: CASSSQPGQGNYGYTF. The CDR3 region has the DNA TGCGCCAGCAGCTCGCAACCGGGACAGGGAAACTATGGCTACACCTTC. This chain uses TRBV5-1 with TRBJ1-2; 9 nucleotides match TRBD1. This CDR3 has 16 amino acids. Looked up from germline, CDR1 is SGHRS and CDR2 is YFSETQ. V was clipped by 3 bases and J by 2 bases; unmatched bases: 8.

This chain uses TRBV3-1 (or the pseudogene TRBV3-2) with TRBJ1-1, with 9 nucleotides matching TRBD1. CDR3 length equals 14 residues. The germline V gene encodes CDR1 LGHDT and CDR2 YNNKEL (reference sequence). V shed 5 bases and J 0 bases; nucleotides not matched to a gene: 1. The CDR3 region has the DNA TGTGCCAGCAGCGACAGGGGGTTGAACACTGAAGCTTTCTTT. It translates to CASSDRGLNTEAFF.

The chain uses TRBV6-5 and TRBJ1-3, with D tentatively TRBD1 (5 bases). Per the germline V gene, CDR1 is MNHEY and CDR2 is SVGAGI. The ends were cut back, 2 bases at V and 2 bases at J, with 10 bases in the middle. This CDR3 is built from 15 residues. This CDR3 reads CASSYNSGAGNTIYF. CDR3 DNA sequence: TGTGCCAGCAGTTACAACTCGGGGGCTGGAAACACCATATATTTT.

The rearrangement links TRBV10-3 to TRBJ2-7; 9 bases agree with TRBD2. This CDR3 region has 14 residues. The ends lost 5 bases at V and 5 bases at J; junction bases unmatched: 7. The V gene's germline CDR1 is ENHRY and CDR2 SYGVKD. The CDR3 DNA follows: TGTGCCATCAGTCCGGGACTAGCTTCCCACGAGCAGTACTTC. It specifies CAISPGLASHEQYF.

In DNA form, the CDR3 reads TGTGCCAGCAGTGAAGGACTAGCGGGGGCCTACGAGCAGTACTTC. Amino acids: CASSEGLAGAYEQYF. V and J are TRBV6-1 and TRBJ2-7, with 12 bases that match TRBD2. Germline CDR1 is MNHNS and CDR2 is SASEGT. V gave up 1 base and J gave up 2 bases; unmatched junction bases: 0. The CDR3 extends over 15 amino acids.

The rearrangement joins TRBV3-1 (or the pseudogene TRBV3-2) to TRBJ2-3; 8 nucleotides line up with TRBD2. V lost 4 bases to trimming and J lost 3 bases; unmatched junction nucleotides: 3. Germline-derived CDR1 and CDR2 are LGHDT and YNNKEL (reference sequence). This CDR3 spans 14 amino acids. The CDR3 region is CASSLGGATDTQYF. The CDR3 bases are TGTGCCAGCAGCCTCGGGGGGGCTACAGATACGCAGTATTTT.

The chain combines TRBV7-9 with TRBJ2-3; no definite D call. This CDR3 is built from 11 residues. The V gene lost 6 bases and the J gene lost 3 bases, with 4 bases spanning the gap. Germline lookup yields CDR1 SEHNR and CDR2 FQNEAQ (reference sequence). As DNA, the CDR3 is TGTGCCAGCAGTAATACAGATACGCAGTATTTT. It translates to CASSNTDTQYF.

The chain uses TRBV5-1 and TRBJ2-5, with 7 bases lining up with TRBD2. Per germline, CDR1 SGHRS and CDR2 YFSETQ. This CDR3 is built from 14 residues. V dropped 4 bases and J dropped 5; count of bases not matched to a gene: 8. The CDR3 region is CASSPDVGGETQYF. DNA of the CDR3: TGCGCCAGCAGCCCCGACGTCGGGGGGGAGACCCAGTACTTC.

The rearrangement joins TRBV10-1 to TRBJ1-3, with D possibly being TRBD1 (5 bases). The V end was cut by 10 bases, the J end by 2 bases, with 15 bases between. The CDR3 extends over 14 amino acids. Per the germline V gene, CDR1 is WNHNN and CDR2 is SYGVQD (reference sequence). CDR3: CAIRKQVTGNTIYF. The DNA of the CDR3 is TGCGCCATCCGAAAACAGGTAACTGGAAACACCATATATTTT.

CDR3 coding DNA: TGTGCCAGCAGGCCCTCCGGACAGGGGGCACAGCCCCAGCATTTT. Residues: CASRPSGQGAQPQHF. The rearrangement links TRBV6-5 to TRBJ1-5; 11 bases match TRBD1. The germline V gene has CDR1 MNHEY and CDR2 SVGAGI. This CDR3 is 15 amino acids long. The V gene end was trimmed by 6 bases and the J gene end by 7 bases; junction bases not matched to a gene: 8.

The DNA of the CDR3 is TGTGCCAGCAGCCCACGCCGGGGGACTGAAGCTTTCTTT. This translates into CASSPRRGTEAFF. The chain recombines TRBV28 with TRBJ1-1; possibly TRBD1 for D (5 bases). V was clipped by 6 bases and J by 5 bases, with 13 bases between them. CDR3 length equals 13 residues. Germline V gene lookup returns CDR1 MDHEN and CDR2 SYDVKM.

Only a few counts were recorded for this clone. The CDR3 DNA follows: TGTGCCAGTAGTATGAAAGGGAGTGGCACTGAAGCTTTCTTT. Its protein product is CASSMKGSGTEAFF. The chain couples TRBV19 to TRBJ1-1; D gene unclear. Trimming took off 3 bases at V and 4 bases at J, with 12 bases between the two ends. The CDR3 sequence is 14 residues long. Germline V gene sequence: CDR1 LNHDA, CDR2 SQIVND (reference sequence).

The chain employs TRBV7-2 and TRBJ2-3, with D possibly TRBD2 on 7 matching bases. The CDR3 extends over 13 amino acids. V was pared by 0 bases and J by 8 bases, with 9 bases between. Germline CDR1 SGHTA, CDR2 FQGNSA. CDR3 nucleotides: TGTGCCAGCAGCTTAGCGGGGGGGGCTACGCAGTATTTT. This sequence encodes CASSLAGGATQYF.

The gene calls are TRBV3-1 (or the pseudogene TRBV3-2) and TRBJ1-3; 7 bases match TRBD1. Looked up from germline, CDR1 is LGHDT and CDR2 is YNNKEL (reference sequence). The CDR3 covers 15 residues. V trimming: 3 bases; J trimming: 4 bases; junction bases outside the gene matches: 6. CDR3 sequence reads: CASSHRQGGGNTIYF. The CDR3 DNA reads as TGTGCCAGCAGCCACAGACAGGGAGGCGGAAACACCATATATTTT.